This T cell receptor (beta chain) derives from a study of identical twins. Study findings and constraints: Models came in too low on out-of-frame TCR alpha sharing in monozygotic twins. A partial confounding effect on zero-insertion analyses could come from invariant MAIT and iNKT cells. There were fewer insertions in abundant cord blood beta clonotypes, but memory repertoires showed no such pattern. Twins shared beta out-of-frame sequences in excess, but this excess was weaker.

TCRdb re-analysed the 5' RACE reads in MiXCR, keeping a single row per CDR3 protein. Of approximately 590,000 distinct CDR3 sequences in the sample, around 9.6% are singletons; the top ten hold roughly 3%. This clonotype was seen ten or more times. The antigen remains undetermined. With V trimmed by 5 bases and J by 6 bases, 9 bases remained unmatched. The CDR3 extends over 16 amino acids. The germline V gene has CDR1 MDHEN and CDR2 SYDVKM. Separately, the same data were catalogued under a study of yellow fever vaccine responses in identical twins.

The chain recombines TRBV28 with TRBJ1-6, with 8 positions matching TRBD1. Sequenced input: PBMCs. This receptor was identified in a woman aged 18 to 35 in good health. CDR3 nucleotides: TGTGCCAGCAGTCCTACCGCTGGACAGGGTAATTCACCCCTCCACTTT. Its translation is CASSPTAGQGNSPLHF.